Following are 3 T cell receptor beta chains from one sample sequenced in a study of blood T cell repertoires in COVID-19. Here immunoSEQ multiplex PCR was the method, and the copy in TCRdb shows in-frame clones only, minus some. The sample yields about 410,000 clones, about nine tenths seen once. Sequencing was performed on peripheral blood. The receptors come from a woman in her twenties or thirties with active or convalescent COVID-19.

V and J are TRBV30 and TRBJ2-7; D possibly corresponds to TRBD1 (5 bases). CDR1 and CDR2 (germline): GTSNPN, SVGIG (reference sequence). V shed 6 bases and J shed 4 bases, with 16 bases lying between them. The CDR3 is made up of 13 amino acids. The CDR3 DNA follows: TGTGCCTGTAATGACAGAGAGAATTACGAGCAGTACTTC. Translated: CACNDRENYEQYF. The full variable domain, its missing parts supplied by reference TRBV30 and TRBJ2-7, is SQTIHQWPATLVQPVGSPLSLECTVEGTSNPNLYWYRQAAGRGLQLLFYSVGIGQISSEVPQNLSASRPQDRQFILSSKKLLLSDSGFYLCACNDRENYEQYFGPGTRLTVT.

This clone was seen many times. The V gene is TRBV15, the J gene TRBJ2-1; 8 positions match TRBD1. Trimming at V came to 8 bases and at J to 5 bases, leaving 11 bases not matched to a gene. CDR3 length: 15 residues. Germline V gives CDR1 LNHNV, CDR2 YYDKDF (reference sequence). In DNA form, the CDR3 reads TGTGCCACCTCCTGGGCGCAGGGGGCGAACAATGAGCAGTTCTTC. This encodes CATSWAQGANNEQFF.

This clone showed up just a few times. This CDR3 reads CASRPGQDTEAFF. Here the CDR3 DNA reads TGTGCCAGCAGACCAGGGCAGGACACTGAAGCTTTCTTT. J is TRBJ1-1 and V is TRBV6-6; a possible D gene is TRBD1 (5 bases). Trimming left V 6 bases short and J 3 bases short, with 11 bases between. This CDR3 region has 13 residues. Per germline, CDR1 MNHNY and CDR2 SVGAGI (reference sequence).